Each of the 17 T cell receptor beta chains below was sequenced from the same sample in a study of cytomegalovirus exposure and HLA in healthy donors. Primers included in the PCR were 60 Vbeta and 13 Jbeta primers. Here immunoSEQ multiplex PCR was the method, and the copy in TCRdb shows in-frame clones only, minus some. The repertoire holds about 140,000 clones, with more than 60% as singletons. The material sequenced was PBMCs. The origin of the receptors is a woman aged 50 to 60 in good health and CMV-seropositive.

The V and J genes are TRBV7-2 and TRBJ2-3; 7 bases are shared with TRBD1. The ends lost 5 bases at V and 5 bases at J; junction bases unmatched: 7. The length of the CDR3 is 14 residues. The germline V gene encodes CDR1 SGHTA and CDR2 FQGNSA. The CDR3 coding sequence is TGTGCCAGCAGCGCCCGCCAGGGGGTAGATACGCAGTATTTT. Translating it yields CASSARQGVDTQYF. Together with reference TRBV7-2 and TRBJ2-3, the CDR3 gives the full variable domain: GAGVSQSPSNKVTEKGKDVELRCDPISGHTALYWYRQSLGQGLEFLIYFQGNSAPDKSGLPSDRFSAERTGGSVSTLTIQRTQQEDSAVYLCASSARQGVDTQYFGPGTRLTVL.

Turning to this clone: The identical CDR3 is also encoded by other nucleotide sequences in the sample. This chain connects TRBV5-1 to TRBJ1-1, with 7 bases lining up with TRBD1. Germline CDR1 is SGHRS and CDR2 is YFSETQ. The CDR3 runs 14 residues. The V gene end was trimmed by 0 bases and the J gene end by 1 base; junction bases not matched to a gene: 0. The CDR3 DNA reads TGCGCCAGCAGCTTGGACAGGGGGAACACTGAAGCTTTCTTT. Translated: CASSLDRGNTEAFF.

This chain uses TRBV5-1 with TRBJ2-7; D remains unclear. This CDR3 has 11 amino acids. CDR1 and CDR2 from the germline V gene are SGHRS and YFSETQ. V dropped 3 bases and J dropped 6 bases, with 7 bases sitting between them. DNA for the CDR3: TGCGCCAGCAGCTCCACTTCCGAGCAGTACTTC. Translating gives CASSSTSEQYF.

This chain uses TRBV6-5 with TRBJ2-3, with TRBD2 as a possible D gene (6 bases). The CDR3 has 14 residues. V was shortened by 8 bases and J by 2 bases, with 14 bases between the two germline ends. From germline, CDR1 is MNHEY and CDR2 SVGAGI. CDR3 sequence (DNA): TGTGCCAGCCGGTCGGGAGCGGACACAGATACGCAGTATTTT. As protein: CASRSGADTDTQYF.

This clone has just a few counts. V and J are TRBV7-2 and TRBJ2-1; the D gene is possibly TRBD1 (6 bases). The CDR3 runs to 14 residues. V dropped 1 base and J dropped 5 bases, with 9 bases sitting between them. Germline V gene sequence: CDR1 SGHTA, CDR2 FQGNSA. CDR3: CASSLGPGDNEQFF. Here the CDR3 DNA reads TGTGCCAGCAGCTTAGGGCCAGGGGACAATGAGCAGTTCTTC. The variable domain in full, completed from reference TRBV7-2 and TRBJ2-1, reads GAGVSQSPSNKVTEKGKDVELRCDPISGHTALYWYRQSLGQGLEFLIYFQGNSAPDKSGLPSDRFSAERTGGSVSTLTIQRTQQEDSAVYLCASSLGPGDNEQFFGPGTRLTVL.

This chain uses TRBV21-1 with TRBJ2-7; the table gives TRBD1 as D, unverified against the DNA. TRBV21-1 counts as a pseudogene. CDR3 length: 17 amino acids. The CDR3 protein is CASSKGKGGDRVSRQYF. The DNA of the CDR3 is TGTGCCAGCAGCAAAGGTAAAGGGGGAGACAGGGTAAGTCGGCAGTACTTC.

The chain combines TRBV7-2 with TRBJ2-5; a weak D match, TRBD2 (6 bases). Between the trimmed V and J ends, which lost 3 bases and 0 bases, there was a span of 8 bases. Per the germline V gene, CDR1 is SGHTA and CDR2 is FQGNSA. The CDR3 loop spans 14 amino acids. The DNA for the CDR3 is TGTGCCAGCAGCTTCGGGGGTCACCAAGAGACCCAGTACTTC. Translating gives CASSFGGHQETQYF.

The rearrangement joins TRBV6-6 to TRBJ2-5, with D possibly TRBD2 on 6 matching bases. Trimming took 5 bases from V and 2 from J, leaving 18 bases between them. Germline V CDR1 and CDR2: MNHNY, SVGAGI (reference sequence). This CDR3 is built from 16 residues. CDR3 coding DNA: TGTGCCAGCAGTCCTTCTTATATTGGGGGGCAAGAGACCCAGTACTTC. Encoded protein: CASSPSYIGGQETQYF.

A few counts support this clone. The chain links TRBV28 to TRBJ1-5, with D tentatively TRBD1 (6 bases). Deletions cut 5 bases from V and 1 base from J, with 12 bases between. CDR1 MDHEN and CDR2 SYDVKM come from the germline V gene. The CDR3 covers 15 residues. The CDR3 nucleotides read TGTGCCAGCAGTCTCCCGACAGGCAGCAATCAGCCCCAGCATTTT. It codes for CASSLPTGSNQPQHF. Full variable domain (outside the CDR3, taken from reference TRBV28 and TRBJ1-5): DVKVTQSSRYLVKRTGEKVFLECVQDMDHENMFWYRQDPGLGLRLIYFSYDVKMKEKGDIPEGYSVSREKKERFSLILESASTNQTSMYLCASSLPTGSNQPQHFGDGTRLSIL.

The V gene is TRBV2, the J gene TRBJ1-1; D is unclear. CDR3 size: 16 residues. Germline loops: CDR1 SNHLY, CDR2 FYNNEI. Trimming took off 4 bases at V and 0 bases at J, with 15 bases between the two ends. CDR3 bases: TGTGCCAGCAGTGGGTTGGCCAGGAACCTGAACACTGAAGCTTTCTTT. This encodes CASSGLARNLNTEAFF. The full variable domain, its missing parts supplied by reference TRBV2 and TRBJ1-1, is EPEVTQTPSHQVTQMGQEVILRCVPISNHLYFYWYRQILGQKVEFLVSFYNNEISEKSEIFDDQFSVERPDGSNFTLKIRSTKLEDSAMYFCASSGLARNLNTEAFFGQGTRLTVV.

The genes are TRBV19 and TRBJ1-3; no definite D call. V gave up 10 bases and J gave up 0 bases, with 4 bases separating them. CDR1 and CDR2 from the germline V gene are LNHDA and SQIVND (reference sequence). The CDR3 has 11 amino acids. The CDR3: CAILSGNTIYF. The CDR3 coding sequence is TGTGCCATCCTCTCTGGAAACACCATATATTTT.

V gene TRBV5-1 combines with J gene TRBJ2-1, with D hard to call. Looked up from germline, CDR1 is SGHRS and CDR2 is YFSETQ. Trimming left V 5 bases short and J 0 bases short, with 12 bases between. The CDR3 contains 15 residues. This CDR3 reads CASSPRPSSYNEQFF. Here the CDR3 DNA reads TGCGCCAGCAGTCCCCGCCCCAGCTCCTACAATGAGCAGTTCTTC.

The J gene is TRBJ1-1, the V gene TRBV10-3; 9 positions agree with TRBD1. Per germline, CDR1 ENHRY and CDR2 SYGVKD. This CDR3 has 14 amino acids. The trim removed 1 base at V and 5 bases at J, leaving 2 bases unmatched. The CDR3 coding sequence is TGTGCCATCAGTGAGTTAGACAGGGGGACTGAAGCTTTCTTT. It encodes CAISELDRGTEAFF.

The J gene is TRBJ2-6, the V gene TRBV30; 8 bases align to TRBD2. This CDR3 comprises 18 residues. The J segment lost 9 bases and the V segment lost 3 bases, leaving 19 bases of the junction unmatched. Germline lookup yields CDR1 GTSNPN and CDR2 SVGIG (reference sequence). The CDR3 sequence is CAWRDWRGDSRRYNVLTF. CDR3 DNA: TGTGCCTGGAGAGACTGGCGGGGGGACTCTCGACGGTACAACGTCCTGACTTTC.

The J gene is TRBJ1-6, the V gene TRBV28; TRBD1 aligns across 8 bases. This CDR3 is built from 15 residues. V was pared by 2 bases and J by 8 bases, with 5 bases of the junction left unmatched. Germline loops: CDR1 MDHEN, CDR2 SYDVKM. This CDR3 is CASSLPTGVDSPLHF. For the CDR3, the DNA is TGTGCCAGCAGTTTACCGACAGGGGTTGATTCACCCCTCCACTTT.

V is TRBV29-1 and J is TRBJ2-5; a weak D match, TRBD1 (6 bases). Per the germline V gene, CDR1 is SQVTM and CDR2 is ANQGSEA. Trimming took 5 bases from V and 3 from J, leaving 22 bases between them. This CDR3 has 16 residues. The CDR3 reads CSVIGTSRWPKETQYF. The CDR3 bases are TGCAGCGTTATAGGGACAAGTCGTTGGCCCAAAGAGACCCAGTACTTC.

The chain employs TRBV5-1 and TRBJ2-5; possibly TRBD1 for D (5 bases). The CDR3 covers 14 residues. Looked up from germline, CDR1 is SGHRS and CDR2 is YFSETQ. Trimming removed 0 bases at V and 2 bases at J, with 8 bases between. CDR3 amino acids: CASSLGGKQETQYF. Written as DNA, the CDR3 is TGCGCCAGCAGCTTGGGGGGCAAGCAAGAGACCCAGTACTTC.